This T cell receptor (beta chain) was documented in a study of blood T cells in healthy people across ages (dated by TCRdb to the mid-2010s). In terms of the full investigation: Template switching captured roughly one uniquely barcoded TCR beta cDNA molecule per two T cells in model experiments. Two additional independent replicas of 1 million unique cDNA reads from the same blood draw were analyzed for two donors (one aged 18 to 30 and one aged 80 or older). The donors were split into four age groups: young (average 16 years), middle-aged (39), aged (roughly 60) and long-lived (roughly 80). Age-related changes in TCR beta repertoire diversity were measured in the study by deep sequencing normalized with unique cDNA molecular identifiers. To avoid experimental bias, donors of different ages were spread randomly across the sequencing lanes.

Notes on this clonotype: There is no known antigen for this receptor. The record has no base qualities; no much larger clone is one base away.

The receptor library was made with 5' RACE. The listed sequencing device is Illumina HiSeq 2500. The second PCR ran for about 7 to 11 cycles and used a J-beta primer mix along with a sample-barcoded 5' primer. A unique molecular identifier was introduced onto each TCR beta cDNA molecule by a template-switch 5' adaptor carrying 12 random nucleotides. Each sample yielded at least 3 million CDR3-containing paired-end reads. First-strand cDNA synthesis was performed from all RNA using the Mint cDNA synthesis kit, with priming by a TRBC-specific oligonucleotide. Following uracil-DNA glycosylase treatment, a first 18-cycle PCR with universal primers M1SS and BC2_uni_R was performed on all cDNA. As for the original processing: For normalization, 1 million high-quality reads, each with a distinct molecular identifier, were randomly selected from each sample. Reads sharing molecular identifiers were discarded rather than binned into consensus sequences. CDR3 identification, clonotype clustering and error correction used MiTCR with a Q25 quality threshold and the strictest error-elimination algorithm. A nonparametric unseen species model with Euler transformation was used to estimate a lower bound on total TCR beta diversity. The raw public reads went through TCRdb reprocessing: fastp at Q25, MiXCR clone calling, in-frame beta chains kept. Here each entry gathers all rows of one CDR3 protein and keeps the most common genes and DNA. What appears here as the V and J calls and clone size reflects TCRdb's work, not the paper's. Counted in this sample were roughly 2 million distinct CDR3 sequences; around 50% of them appeared once. The biggest ten clones account for approximately 2.1% of the sample.

Here is what the overall study found, with its caveats: Observed TCR beta diversity per million T cells fell roughly linearly with age, and a significant reduction was already apparent by age around 44. The CMV infection status of donors was not known, potentially confounding age-related changes in expanded clonotypes. Total diversity estimates from one million sequenced T cells were considered lower bounds and underestimates. Conclusive comparison of naive and antigen-experienced compartments was prevented by the profiling of bulk unsorted PBMCs. Compared with the aged group, the long-lived group had more naive CD4+ T cells, fewer expanded clones and increased TCR diversity, suggesting age selection. Observed TCR beta diversity correlated strongly with the percentage of naive T cells measured by flow cytometry.

The V and J ends are trimmed by 7 bases and 8 bases, leaving 19 bases between them. Per the germline V gene, MDHEN is the CDR1 and SYDVKM is the CDR2. Counted from cysteine to phenylalanine, this CDR3 has 14 amino acids. Only the CDR3 DNA stays, 42 bases, in frame from base 1. Systemically healthy Caucasian individuals from Russia, 39 in total and aged roughly 6 to 100 years, were included as donors. Around 9.9 milliliters of peripheral blood were collected from each donor into EDTA-treated Vacutainer tubes. Ficoll-Paque density-gradient centrifugation was used to isolate PBMCs, with at least 6 million obtained per sample. Trizol reagent was used to extract total RNA from PBMCs, with at least 6 micrograms per sample. For every donor, flow cytometry on a PBMC aliquot measured the percentage of naive CD45RAhigh/CD27high T cells.

Sequenced material: blood. This receptor was taken from a woman between 40 and 55 years old in good health. The V and J genes are TRBV28 and TRBJ2-3; TRBD2 might be the D gene, on 7 matching bases. DNA sequence: TGTGCCAGCACCCCGGGGGGCCCACTTGTTACGCAGTATTTT. The translation is CASTPGGPLVTQYF.